This T cell receptor (beta chain) was captured in a study of CXCR3-negative and CXCR3-positive naive CD8 T cells. 5' RACE with UMI labels generated the TRB cDNA libraries. From its re-call of the 5' RACE reads, TCRdb lists each CDR3 protein once, without DNA. The sample totals about 6,200 distinct CDR3 sequences. A word on this clonotype: Its antigen is currently unknown.

Study results and limitations: Higher TRB CDR3 hydrophobicity marked CXCR3-positive naive cells relative to CXCR3-negative naive cells.

CDR3 length equals 16 residues. Germline lookup yields CDR1 DFQATT and CDR2 SNEGSKA (reference sequence). Sequenced sample: naive CXCR3+ CD8+ T cells from blood. The subset here: CD45RO-CCR7+CD27+CD95- naive CD8+ T cells expressing CXCR3 (TNR3+). The genes are TRBV20-1 and TRBJ2-1; TCRdb gives TRBD2 as the D gene, but with no DNA this cannot be confirmed. The receptor was derived from a human donor in good health. Some clones in this sample may be carry-over from other donors' samples. This CDR3 reads CSARGFREDYYNEQFF.